This TCR beta chain was identified during a study of T cell responses to AZD1222 COVID-19 vaccine. Points from the study as a whole: Reportedly, nearly half of unique spike TCRs recognized epitopes outside B.1.351/B.1.1.7 mutations.

CDR3 length equals 14 residues. V gave up 2 bases and J gave up 5 bases; unmatched junction bases: 4. In germline, CDR1 is MNHNY, CDR2 SVGAGI (reference sequence). In the case of this clone: Its target is unknown.

The repertoire was sequenced with immunoSEQ multiplex PCR; TCRdb's copy has only in-frame clones and lacks some. The sample has 100,000 to 150,000 clones, around 83% seen once; the top ten hold roughly 12%. The V and J genes are TRBV6-6 and TRBJ1-2, with 8 positions matching TRBD1. The material sequenced was peripheral blood, taken on day 0 of AZD1222 vaccination. The receptor was isolated from an adult in good health. CDR3 nucleotides: TGTGCCAGCAGTTACGCGGACAGGGTTTATGGCTACACCTTC. This encodes CASSYADRVYGYTF.